These 18 T cell receptor beta chains were all obtained from the same sample, sequenced in a study of blood T cell repertoires in COVID-19. Assay used: immunoSEQ multiplex PCR; TCRdb lists only in-frame clones, some missing. The sample consists of roughly 250,000 clones, 70% to 85% of them appearing once. Sequencing was done on a sample of peripheral blood. These receptors came from a woman aged 80 or older with active or convalescent COVID-19.

The count of this clone is one. This sequence joins TRBV5-1 and TRBJ1-1; TRBD1 matches at 7 bases. Germline loops: CDR1 SGHRS, CDR2 YFSETQ. Trimming cost V 4 bases and J 6 bases; bases outside gene matches: 12. CDR3 length: 15 amino acids. The CDR3 DNA is TGCGCCAGCAGCCGAGACGGCAGGGGGAGCGCTGAAGCTTTCTTT. Translating it yields CASSRDGRGSAEAFF.

The CDR3 DNA sequence: TGCAGCGTTGTCCGACAAGTGAACACTGAAGCTTTCTTT. It translates to CSVVRQVNTEAFF. This chain links TRBV29-1 with TRBJ1-1; D not resolved. CDR1 is SQVTM and CDR2 is ANQGSEA in the germline V gene. This CDR3 is 13 amino acids long. The V and J ends lost 4 bases and 0 bases respectively, with 9 bases between them.

J is TRBJ2-1 and V is TRBV11-3, with D possibly matching TRBD2 (5 bases). The CDR3 is 13 residues long. V was cut by 0 bases and J by 10 bases, with 10 bases left in between. Germline assignment: CDR1 SGHNT and CDR2 YENEEA. CDR3 in DNA: TGTGCCAGCAGCTTAGATTCGAGCGGAGAGCAGTTCTTC. The encoded protein is CASSLDSSGEQFF.

The CDR3 protein is CASSLWGQSGNTIYF. In nucleotides, the CDR3 is TGTGCCAGCAGTTTATGGGGACAGTCTGGAAACACCATATATTTT. The chain couples TRBV28 to TRBJ1-3; TRBD1 matches at 7 bases. CDR3 size: 15 residues. Per the germline V gene, CDR1 is MDHEN and CDR2 is SYDVKM. V lost 0 bases to trimming and J lost 1 base; unmatched junction nucleotides: 0.

The chain links TRBV10-3 to TRBJ1-1; 7 bases match TRBD1. The CDR3 totals 13 residues. In germline, CDR1 is ENHRY, CDR2 SYGVKD. V lost 6 bases and J lost 6; bases outside the gene matches: 7. CDR3 in amino acids: CAIRPDRDAEAFF. In DNA form, the CDR3 reads TGTGCCATCAGACCTGACAGGGATGCTGAAGCTTTCTTT.

This clone came up a few times. The chain combines TRBV5-6 with TRBJ1-2; D is ambiguous. The V gene lost 5 bases and the J gene lost 0 bases, with 14 bases spanning the gap. Germline V CDR1 and CDR2: SGHDT, YYEEEE. The CDR3 loop spans 15 amino acids. CDR3 residues: CASSQPGAANYGYTF. The CDR3 DNA sequence: TGTGCCAGCAGTCAACCTGGCGCGGCTAACTATGGCTACACCTTC.

The V and J genes are TRBV4-2 and TRBJ2-7; 11 positions agree with TRBD2. This CDR3 spans 16 amino acids. Germline V gene data show CDR1 as LGHNA and CDR2 as YNFKEQ. The V gene end was trimmed by 1 base and the J gene end by 3 bases; junction bases not matched to a gene: 5. The CDR3 loop reads CASSQGVLAGGYEQYF. CDR3 bases: TGTGCCAGCAGCCAAGGTGTCCTAGCGGGGGGCTACGAGCAGTACTTC.

The chain has TRBV3-1 (or the pseudogene TRBV3-2) and TRBJ2-4, with 12 bases lining up with TRBD2. The V segment lost 3 bases and the J segment 0 bases; nucleotides outside the gene matches: 0. From germline, CDR1 is LGHDT and CDR2 YNNKEL (reference sequence). CDR3 length: 16 residues. Here the CDR3 reads CASSQGLAGAKNIQYF. CDR3 nucleotide sequence: TGTGCCAGCAGCCAGGGACTAGCGGGAGCCAAAAACATTCAGTACTTC.

The chain links TRBV6-5 to TRBJ2-2; TRBD2 aligns across 11 bases. Trimming at V came to 6 bases and at J to 0 bases, leaving 0 bases not matched to a gene. This CDR3 spans 15 amino acids. The germline CDR1 and CDR2 sequences are MNHEY and SVGAGI. CDR3 sequence reads: CASRLAGANTGELFF. The DNA for the CDR3 is TGTGCCAGCAGACTAGCGGGGGCGAACACCGGGGAGCTGTTTTTT.

CDR3 region: CASSPPVGAGRSYNEQFF. CDR3 DNA: TGTGCCAGCTCACCACCAGTGGGGGCCGGCCGGTCCTACAATGAGCAGTTCTTC. This chain connects TRBV18 to TRBJ2-1; TRBD1 is a possible D gene (6 bases). The CDR3 has 18 amino acids. Germline CDR1 is KGHSH and CDR2 is LQKENI. Between the trimmed V and J ends, which lost 0 bases and 1 base, there was a span of 16 bases.

This chain connects TRBV7-8 to TRBJ2-4; 7 nucleotides line up with TRBD1. This CDR3 comprises 17 residues. Germline CDR1 SGHVS, CDR2 FQNEAQ. The ends lost 5 bases at V and 4 bases at J; junction bases unmatched: 14. The CDR3: CASSIGTGVFVKNIQYF. In DNA form, the CDR3 reads TGTGCCAGCAGCATTGGAACAGGGGTATTCGTTAAAAACATTCAGTACTTC.

The genes are TRBV19 and TRBJ2-5; possibly TRBD2 for D (6 bases). V dropped 4 bases and J dropped 2 bases, with 8 bases sitting between them. This CDR3 is 13 amino acids long. Germline assignment: CDR1 LNHDA and CDR2 SQIVND (reference sequence). CDR3 bases: TGTGCCAGTAGTAGAGGACTACAAGAGACCCAGTACTTC. As protein: CASSRGLQETQYF.

The chain uses TRBV18 and TRBJ2-5; 13 nucleotides match TRBD2. V lost 0 bases, J lost 5 bases, and 9 bases stayed unmatched. The CDR3 sequence is 18 residues long. The germline V gene encodes CDR1 KGHSH and CDR2 LQKENI. This CDR3 is CASSPPSTSGGARETQYF. CDR3 in DNA: TGTGCCAGCTCACCACCGAGTACTAGCGGGGGGGCCCGCGAGACCCAGTACTTC.

V usage is TRBV2 and J usage is TRBJ2-6; D is possibly TRBD2 (5 bases). The germline V gene has CDR1 SNHLY and CDR2 FYNNEI. V shed 7 bases and J shed 3 bases, with 13 bases lying between them. The length of the CDR3 is 15 residues. This CDR3 reads CASKRGSLGANVLTF. DNA for the CDR3: TGTGCCAGCAAACGGGGTAGCCTTGGGGCCAACGTCCTGACTTTC. Looking up the rest from reference TRBV2 and TRBJ2-6 gives the full variable domain: EPEVTQTPSHQVTQMGQEVILRCVPISNHLYFYWYRQILGQKVEFLVSFYNNEISEKSEIFDDQFSVERPDGSNFTLKIRSTKLEDSAMYFCASKRGSLGANVLTFGAGSRLTVL.

The CDR3 sequence is CASRGAGGSEAFF. CDR3 bases: TGCGCCAGCAGGGGTGCAGGGGGCTCTGAAGCTTTCTTT. The chain combines TRBV10-2 with TRBJ1-1; 8 bases line up with TRBD1. The CDR3 covers 13 residues. With V trimmed by 6 bases and J by 6 bases, 6 bases remained unmatched. The germline V gene encodes CDR1 WSHSY and CDR2 SAAADI.

The chain links TRBV18 to TRBJ2-7; D unresolved. Germline CDR1 reads KGHSH; CDR2 reads LQKENI. V was clipped by 3 bases and J by 3 bases, with 3 bases between them. The CDR3 spans 11 residues. CDR3 coding DNA: TGTGCCAGCTCACCCCACTACGAGCAGTACTTC. This sequence encodes CASSPHYEQYF. Looking up the rest from reference TRBV18 and TRBJ2-7 gives the full variable domain: NAGVMQNPRHLVRRRGQEARLRCSPMKGHSHVYWYRQLPEEGLKFMVYLQKENIIDESGMPKERFSAEFPKEGPSILRIQQVVRGDSAAYFCASSPHYEQYFGPGTRLTVT.

The V call is TRBV19, the J call TRBJ2-7; the match to TRBD1 covers 8 bases. The V gene end was trimmed by 5 bases and the J gene end by 3 bases; junction bases not matched to a gene: 9. Germline V gives CDR1 LNHDA, CDR2 SQIVND (reference sequence). This CDR3 region has 15 residues. The DNA of the CDR3 is TGTGCCAGTAGTTCCCCGACAGGGGCCATCTACGAGCAGTACTTC. Translation: CASSSPTGAIYEQYF.

This clone was detected only once. This chain links TRBV6-5 with TRBJ2-5; D may be TRBD2 (6 bases). Germline assignment: CDR1 MNHEY and CDR2 SVGAGI. CDR3 length equals 15 residues. With 6 bases removed from V and 5 bases from J, the gap between germline ends came to 19 bases. CDR3 nucleotide sequence: TGTGCCAGCAGCCCGTCGGGGGAGAACGGGGAGACCCAGTACTTC. Its protein is CASSPSGENGETQYF.